This T cell receptor beta chain was identified in a study of blood T cell repertoires in COVID-19. Study summary: Samples representing acute and convalescent COVID-19 were sourced from the United States, Italy and Spain. T cells, B-cell-depleted T cells, or PBMCs supplied cDNA or gDNA.

V lost 2 bases to trimming and J lost 2 bases, with 9 bases between them. The CDR3 covers 14 residues. CDR1 is LNHDA and CDR2 is SQIVND in the germline V gene (reference sequence). Original handling: Reference gene primers were amplified, and this amplification served to estimate nucleated cell counts. Assay used: immunoSEQ multiplex PCR; TCRdb lists only in-frame clones, some missing. Clone size and the V and J calls come from that table; the DNA yielded D and trimming. The sample consists of roughly 220,000 clones, approximately 80% of them appearing once. The TCR was taken from a woman in her thirties or forties who had recovered from COVID-19. This chain links TRBV19 with TRBJ2-5; no reliable D call. Sequencing used peripheral blood. CDR3 sequence (DNA): TGTGCCAGTAGTATACAGTCCGCACAAGAGACCCAGTACTTC. Translating it yields CASSIQSAQETQYF.